These T cell receptor beta chains were read from a single sample in a study of blood T cell repertoires in COVID-19. Libraries were prepared by immunoSEQ multiplex PCR; TCRdb keeps only in-frame clonotypes and omits some of them. The top ten hold 2% to 3% of the sample, which has 200,000 to 300,000 clones, around 92% seen once. The sample taken for sequencing was peripheral blood. The receptor set was obtained from a person under 35 with COVID-19, enrolled during active disease. Each CDR3 is given with its conserved first and last residue. D genes are given only for firm matches. Only part of the rows carry a size: once, few, many, or a class if the clone is expanded.

TRBV10-3,-,few,TRBJ2-7,TGTGCCATCAGTGAGGGGGCATCCTACGAGCAGTACTTC,CAISEGASYEQYF
TRBV5-6,-,-,TRBJ2-1,TGTGCCAGCAGCTTGGACCTAAGCAATGAGCAGTTCTTC,CASSLDLSNEQFF
TRBV5-1,-,-,TRBJ1-1,TGCGCCAGCAGCTGGGCGGGGGGTACGAACACTGAAGCTTTCTTT,CASSWAGGTNTEAFF
TRBV27,-,-,TRBJ1-5,TGTGCCAGCAGTACAAAAAGCAATCAGCCCCAGCATTTT,CASSTKSNQPQHF
TRBV4-2,-,once,TRBJ2-1,TGTGCCAGCAGCCAAGATCCCACCAGCGGGGAGCAGTTCTTC,CASSQDPTSGEQFF
TRBV19,TRBD2,-,TRBJ2-7,TGTGCCAGTAGCGAGGCGGGAGGCTCCTACGAGCAGTACTTC,CASSEAGGSYEQYF
TRBV4-1,-,-,TRBJ2-1,TGCGCCAGCAGCCAAGACCAGGGACTCCTCAATGAGCAGTTCTTC,CASSQDQGLLNEQFF
TRBV12-3/TRBV12-4,-,-,TRBJ1-1,TGTGCCAGCAGATCAGGGAGGGGCACTGAAGCTTTCTTT,CASRSGRGTEAFF
TRBV19,-,-,TRBJ2-3,TGTGCCAGTAGTATACAGGTCACAGATACGCAGTATTTT,CASSIQVTDTQYF
TRBV9,TRBD1,-,TRBJ1-1,TGTGCCAGCAGCCAGGGGGCGAACACTGAAGCTTTCTTT,CASSQGANTEAFF
TRBV7-9,-,-,TRBJ2-6,TGTGCCAGCATCGCCGTAGTAGGGACATCTGGGGCCAACGTCCTGACTTTC,CASIAVVGTSGANVLTF
TRBV12-3/TRBV12-4,-,-,TRBJ1-2,TGTGCCAGCAGTTTCGGCTATGGCTACACCTTC,CASSFGYGYTF
TRBV4-1,-,-,TRBJ2-1,TGCGCCAGCAGCCAAGAAACTGCAAGCTCCTACAATGAGCAGTTCTTC,CASSQETASSYNEQFF
TRBV6-5,TRBD1,-,TRBJ1-2,TGTGCCACCGATAAAGCAGGGGGCGAAAGAGGCTACACCTTC,CATDKAGGERGYTF